Listed here are 10 T cell receptor beta chains from one sample, sequenced in a study of a mutant IDH1 vaccine in newly diagnosed glioma. For these receptors, no antigen is known. Indicated time point: week 47, end of study. Every vaccination contained 300 ug of the mutant IDH1 20-mer peptide and was paired with topical imiquimod. Profiling relied on immunoSEQ multiplex PCR, and the TCRdb table lists in-frame clones only, not all of them. The sample records tens of thousands of clones, roughly 89% being singletons. The sample here was PBMCs, taken from a glioma patient whose treatment included an IDH1 peptide vaccine. These receptors originate from a woman in her 30s with glioma.

The chain carries TRBV4-1 and TRBJ1-1; no reliable D call. Germline CDR1 is MGHRA and CDR2 is YSYEKL. V was cut by 4 bases and J by 4 bases, with 10 bases left in between. The length of the CDR3 is 13 residues. CDR3 DNA sequence: TGCGCCAGCAGCCGCGGAGGGAGCACTGAAGCTTTCTTT. Translation gives CASSRGGSTEAFF.

J is TRBJ2-3 and V is TRBV27, with 10 positions matching TRBD2. V dropped 2 bases and J dropped 5; count of bases not matched to a gene: 10. Germline CDR1 reads MNHEY; CDR2 reads SMNVEV (reference sequence). This CDR3 has 17 amino acids. This chain's CDR3 is CASSLPSASGGRDTQYF. DNA for the CDR3: TGTGCCAGCAGTTTACCCTCCGCTAGCGGGGGTCGAGATACGCAGTATTTT.

The rearrangement links TRBV10-2 to TRBJ1-2, with D hard to call. Germline lookup yields CDR1 WSHSY and CDR2 SAAADI. V lost 0 bases and J 4 bases, leaving 9 bases between the germline ends. The CDR3 has 14 amino acids. In DNA, the CDR3 is TGCGCCAGCAGTGAGTCTGCAGAGGGCTATGGCTACACCTTC. It codes for CASSESAEGYGYTF.

The chain has TRBV5-1 and TRBJ2-5; D not certain. V dropped 1 base and J dropped 5 bases, with 6 bases sitting between them. In germline, CDR1 is SGHRS, CDR2 YFSETQ. This CDR3 has 12 amino acids. The CDR3 bases are TGCGCCAGCAGCTTGCCCTCTGAGACCCAGTACTTC. The encoded protein is CASSLPSETQYF.

The chain has TRBV7-9 and TRBJ1-2, with TRBD1 matching 10 bases. The CDR3 runs to 18 residues. Looked up from germline, CDR1 is SEHNR and CDR2 is FQNEAQ (reference sequence). With V trimmed by 4 bases and J by 7 bases, 18 bases remained unmatched. CDR3 protein: CASSSGWGQGFGVGGYTF. Here the CDR3 DNA reads TGTGCCAGCAGCTCTGGCTGGGGACAGGGGTTCGGCGTGGGTGGCTACACCTTC.

The chain is built from TRBV19 and TRBJ1-5; D gene unclear. Germline CDR1 and CDR2: LNHDA and SQIVND (reference sequence). Trimming took off 3 bases at V and 5 bases at J, with 8 bases between the two ends. There are 13 residues in the CDR3. This chain's CDR3 is CASSIGSDQPQHF. CDR3 sequence (DNA): TGTGCCAGTAGTATCGGGTCAGATCAGCCCCAGCATTTT.

This sequence joins TRBV4-1 and TRBJ1-5, with D unclear. Germline V lookup: CDR1 MGHRA, CDR2 YSYEKL. CDR3 length: 17 residues. V was pared by 4 bases and J by 0 bases, with 16 bases between. CDR3 sequence (DNA): TGCGCCAGCAGCCCAATTCTTGGAGTGTATAGCAATCAGCCCCAGCATTTT. Its translation is CASSPILGVYSNQPQHF.

The chain uses TRBV13 and TRBJ2-1; TRBD2 matches at 14 bases. The CDR3 covers 14 residues. V dropped 5 bases and J dropped 9; count of bases not matched to a gene: 3. CDR1 PRHDT and CDR2 FYEKMQ come from the germline V gene (reference sequence). The CDR3, as DNA: TGTGCCAGCAGCCACGGACTAGCGGGGGGTGAGCAGTTCTTC. Translation: CASSHGLAGGEQFF.

This chain links TRBV9 with TRBJ1-6; D is unclear. The CDR3 consists of 13 residues. The V end was cut by 3 bases, the J end by 10 bases, with 11 bases between. Germline V gene data show CDR1 as SGDLS and CDR2 as YYNGEE. The DNA of the CDR3 is TGTGCCAGCAGCGCCGAGGGATACTCACCCCTCCACTTT. Protein product: CASSAEGYSPLHF.

V is TRBV9 and J is TRBJ2-5; perhaps TRBD1 as D (6 bases). CDR1 is SGDLS, CDR2 YYNGEE, per germline. V lost 4 bases, J lost 5 bases, and 12 bases lay in between. The CDR3 spans 13 residues. CDR3 in amino acids: CASSRGQRETQYF. CDR3 nucleotide sequence: TGTGCCAGCAGCAGAGGACAGCGGGAGACCCAGTACTTC. The full variable domain, in which reference TRBV9 and TRBJ2-5 provide the parts outside the CDR3, is DSGVTQTPKHLITATGQRVTLRCSPRSGDLSVYWYQQSLDQGLQFLIQYYNGEERAKGNILERFSAQQFPDLHSELNLSSLELGDSALYFCASSRGQRETQYFGPGTRLLVL.